This T cell receptor (beta chain) appears in the sequencing data of a study of blood T cell repertoires in COVID-19. For the study at large: Whether acute or convalescent, the COVID-19 samples came from the United States, Italy and Spain. PBMCs, B-cell-depleted T cells, or T cells were the source of the cDNA or gDNA that made up the material.

CDR1 SGHTA and CDR2 FQGNSA come from the germline V gene. Trimming stripped 6 bases from V and 1 base from J, with 11 bases between. The CDR3 spans 14 residues. In the original analysis: Estimation of nucleated cell counts was performed using reference gene primer amplification. Libraries were prepared by immunoSEQ multiplex PCR; TCRdb keeps only in-frame clonotypes and omits some of them. That table gives V, J and clone size, and the DNA gave D and trimming. The repertoire has around 160,000 clones, roughly 90% of them found once; the top ten carry 15% to 20%. The rearrangement links TRBV7-2 to TRBJ2-3; TRBD2 is a possible D gene (6 bases). The clonotype originates from a man in his sixties with active or convalescent COVID-19. The sequencing input was peripheral blood. CDR3 coding DNA: TGTGCCAGCAGTCGGGACTGGCGCACAGATACGCAGTATTTT. This sequence encodes CASSRDWRTDTQYF.